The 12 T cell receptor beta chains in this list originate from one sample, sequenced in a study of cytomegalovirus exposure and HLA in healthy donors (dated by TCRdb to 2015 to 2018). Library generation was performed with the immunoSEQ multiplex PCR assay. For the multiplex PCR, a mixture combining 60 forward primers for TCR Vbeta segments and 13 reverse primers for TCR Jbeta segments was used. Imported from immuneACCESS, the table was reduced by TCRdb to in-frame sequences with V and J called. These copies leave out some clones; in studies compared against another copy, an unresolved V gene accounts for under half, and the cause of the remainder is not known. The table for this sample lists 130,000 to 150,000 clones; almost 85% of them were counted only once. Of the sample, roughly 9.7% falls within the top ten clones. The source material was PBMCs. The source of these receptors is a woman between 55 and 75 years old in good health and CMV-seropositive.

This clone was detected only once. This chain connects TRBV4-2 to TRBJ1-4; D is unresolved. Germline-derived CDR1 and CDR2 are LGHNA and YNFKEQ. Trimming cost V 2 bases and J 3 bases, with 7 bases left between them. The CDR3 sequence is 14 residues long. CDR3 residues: CASSQQASNEKLFF. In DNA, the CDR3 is TGTGCCAGCAGCCAACAGGCCTCTAATGAAAAACTGTTTTTT.

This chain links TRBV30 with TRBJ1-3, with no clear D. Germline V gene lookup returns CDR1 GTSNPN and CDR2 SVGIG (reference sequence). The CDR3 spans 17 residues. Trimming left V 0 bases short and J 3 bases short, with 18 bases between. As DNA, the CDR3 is TGTGCCTGGAGTGTATCGGCCATCGGGGTAGGTGGAAACACCATATATTTT. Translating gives CAWSVSAIGVGGNTIYF.

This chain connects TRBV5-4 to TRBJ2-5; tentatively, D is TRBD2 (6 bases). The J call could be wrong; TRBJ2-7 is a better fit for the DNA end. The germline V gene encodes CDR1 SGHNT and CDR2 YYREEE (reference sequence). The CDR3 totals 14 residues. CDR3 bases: TGTGCCAGCGGTATTGCGGGACGATCCTACGAGCAGTACTTC. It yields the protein CASGIAGRSYEQYF.

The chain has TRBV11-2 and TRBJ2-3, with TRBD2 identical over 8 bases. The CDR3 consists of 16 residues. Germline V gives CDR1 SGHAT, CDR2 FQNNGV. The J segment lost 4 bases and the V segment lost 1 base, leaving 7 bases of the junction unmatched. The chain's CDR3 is CASSLVRAGGADTQYF. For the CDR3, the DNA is TGTGCCAGCAGCTTAGTGAGGGCGGGAGGTGCAGATACGCAGTATTTT.

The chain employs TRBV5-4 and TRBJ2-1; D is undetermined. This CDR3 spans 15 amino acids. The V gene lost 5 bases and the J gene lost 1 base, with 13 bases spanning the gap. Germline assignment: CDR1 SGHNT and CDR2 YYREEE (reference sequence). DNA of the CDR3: TGTGCCAGCAGGGTTGCGAGCGATTCCTACAATGAGCAGTTCTTC. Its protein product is CASRVASDSYNEQFF.

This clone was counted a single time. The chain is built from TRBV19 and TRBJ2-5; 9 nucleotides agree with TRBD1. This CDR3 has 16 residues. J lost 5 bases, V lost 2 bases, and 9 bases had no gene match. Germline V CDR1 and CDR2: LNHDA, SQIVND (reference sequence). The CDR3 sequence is CASSIPGTGLDETQYF. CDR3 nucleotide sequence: TGTGCCAGTAGTATACCCGGGACAGGGCTTGACGAGACCCAGTACTTC.

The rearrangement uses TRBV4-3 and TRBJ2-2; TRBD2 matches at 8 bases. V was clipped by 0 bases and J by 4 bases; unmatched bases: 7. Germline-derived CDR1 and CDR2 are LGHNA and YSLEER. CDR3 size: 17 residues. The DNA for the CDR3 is TGCGCCAGCAGCCAAGATAGGGCGGGAGGACCCACCGGGGAGCTGTTTTTT. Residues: CASSQDRAGGPTGELFF.

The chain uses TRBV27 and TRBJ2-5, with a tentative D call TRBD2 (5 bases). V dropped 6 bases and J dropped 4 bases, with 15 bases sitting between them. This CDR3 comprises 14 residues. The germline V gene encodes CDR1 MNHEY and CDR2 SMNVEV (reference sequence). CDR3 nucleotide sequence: TGTGCCAGCAGCCCAGGCACAGCGGTAGAGACCCAGTACTTC. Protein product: CASSPGTAVETQYF.

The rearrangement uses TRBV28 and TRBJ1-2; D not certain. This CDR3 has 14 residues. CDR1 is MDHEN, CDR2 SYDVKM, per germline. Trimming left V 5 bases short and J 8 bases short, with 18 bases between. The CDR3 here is CASSPSGSVMGYTF. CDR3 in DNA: TGTGCCAGCAGTCCTAGTGGGTCGGTGATGGGCTACACCTTC.

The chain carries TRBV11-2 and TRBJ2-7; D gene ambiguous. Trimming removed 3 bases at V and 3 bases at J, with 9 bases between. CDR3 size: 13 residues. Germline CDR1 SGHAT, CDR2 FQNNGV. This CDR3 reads CASSFGHNYEQYF. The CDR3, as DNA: TGTGCCAGCAGCTTTGGTCACAACTACGAGCAGTACTTC.

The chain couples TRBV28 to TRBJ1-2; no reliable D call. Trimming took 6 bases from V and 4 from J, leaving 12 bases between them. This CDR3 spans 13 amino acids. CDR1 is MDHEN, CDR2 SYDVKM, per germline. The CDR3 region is CASRSTFAYGYTF. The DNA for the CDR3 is TGTGCCAGCAGGTCAACTTTCGCCTATGGCTACACCTTC.

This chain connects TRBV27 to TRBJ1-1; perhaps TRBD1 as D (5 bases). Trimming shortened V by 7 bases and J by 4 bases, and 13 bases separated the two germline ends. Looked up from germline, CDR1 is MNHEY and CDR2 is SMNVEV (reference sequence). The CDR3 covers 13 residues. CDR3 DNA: TGTGCCAGCACCGCGGGGACGGGCACTGAAGCTTTCTTT. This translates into CASTAGTGTEAFF.